This paragraph covers one TCR beta chain sequence. Its antigen is still unknown. This entry comes from a study of cytomegalovirus exposure and HLA in healthy donors. Study results and limitations: Analysis performed later showed TCR beta chains linked to HLA being more clonally expanded than equally common others.

The V gene lost 6 bases and the J gene lost 7 bases, with 13 bases spanning the gap. CDR3 length: 13 residues. CDR1 is SNHLY and CDR2 is FYNNEI in the germline V gene. A multiplex PCR was run with 60 Vbeta primers and 13 Jbeta primers. The method was immunoSEQ multiplex PCR; TCRdb's version includes in-frame clones alone and lacks a portion of them. The repertoire holds 150,000 or so clones, around four fifths seen once, with roughly 1.5% in the top ten. Sequenced material: PBMCs. The TCR was taken from a woman aged 25 to 39 in good health and CMV-seronegative. The chain carries TRBV2 and TRBJ1-5; tentatively, D is TRBD1 (6 bases). As DNA, the CDR3 is TGTGCCAGCAGGGGGACATATGTACAGCCCCAGCATTTT. Residues: CASRGTYVQPQHF.